This T cell receptor (beta chain) was obtained from a study of blood T cell repertoires in COVID-19 (dated by TCRdb to the early 2020s). For the wider study: Samples covering the acute and convalescent phases of COVID-19 were provided by collaborators in the United States, Italy and Spain. The material from the prospective study consisted of cDNA or gDNA derived from T cells, B-cell-depleted T cells, or PBMCs. Subjects who had been exposed to COVID-19, were actively infected with it, or had recovered from it provided the deeply sampled blood TCRbeta repertoires that made up the dataset. The repertoires were released in a freely available public database intended as a resource for research on the immune response to SARS-CoV-2. Samples were obtained from the ongoing ImmuneRACE study (first 160 participants) and from some 1,200 subjects provided by 6 global collaborators. The sample metadata nearly always contained a de-identified subject ID, COVID-19 status, age in years and sex. Where available, HLA class I and class II types were taken from metadata supplied by the sample provider and were not determined by assay-based typing. General conclusions and limits of the study: Clinical and demographic metadata were provided uncurated, with the amount varying by source and participant.

Participants in the prospective study were enrolled through a virtual design, were aged about 18 to 100 years, and lived in 24 United States geographic areas. In the prospective study, cohorts were assigned on the basis of participant-reported clinical history obtained from a screening survey and a study questionnaire. Recovered participants in ImmuneRACE Cohort 3 were defined by two consecutive negative NP/OP PCR tests, clearance by a healthcare professional, or resolution of symptoms. Mobile phlebotomists in the prospective study collected whole blood, serum and a nasopharyngeal or oropharyngeal swab from every participant. Prospective study participants could optionally give additional blood draws and questionnaires over an approximately 2-month period. Blood samples from the prospective study were shipped frozen or at room temperature prior to DNA extraction. TCRbeta CDR3 regions were amplified from genomic DNA using the immunoSEQ Assay, a bias-controlled multiplex PCR. Per the original workflow: Within the assay, amplification of reference gene primers was used to estimate how many nucleated cells each sample contained. To quantify the absolute abundance of each unique TCRbeta CDR3 rearrangement, sequence reads were collapsed and filtered. Productive Simpson clonality was computed per sample as the square root of Simpson's diversity index over productive rearrangements. Held by TCRdb, this immuneACCESS table contains in-frame sequences only and omits some clones. Under half of the omission traces to an unresolved V gene where checked; the cause of the rest is unknown. Clonal size and the V and J genes are those of that table, whereas D and trimming came from the DNA. This sample gives fewer than 250,000 clones in total; roughly 80% of them show up just once. Together, the top ten hold 3.2% of the sample.

This clone has just one count. It lacks a known antigen. The junction departs from the called germline gene at one end, perhaps through a read error. The CDR3, from cysteine to phenylalanine, totals 11 residues. The kept DNA is CDR3 alone, 33 bases in frame from the first base. The germline V gene gives CDR1 as MDHEN and CDR2 as SYDVKM. The chain is encoded by TRBV28 joined to TRBJ1-2, and possibly TRBD1, on 6 matching bases. The source is a woman in her twenties or thirties who had recovered from COVID-19. Sequencing was performed on PBMCs or T cells enriched from blood (not recorded which). The CDR3 has the sequence CASSSQVTGEF. The DNA sequence is TGTGCCAGCAGTTCACAGGTGACAGGAGAGTTC.